This TCR beta chain comes out of a study of metastatic and nonmetastatic thyroid tumors. Nobody among the patients had been given any treatment before thyroid surgery. Trimming removed 5 bases at V and 6 bases at J, with 13 bases between. The germline V gene has CDR1 DFQATT and CDR2 SNEGSKA (reference sequence). This CDR3 has 13 residues. Authors' methods: A distant-metastasis classifier for papillary thyroid cancer was built using CDR3 differences across clinicopathological groups. TCRdb reassembled clones from the PCR reads with MiXCR. TCRdb's processing, not the study's, gives the V and J calls here. The sample carries some 6,900 clones, roughly 28% recorded once.

The chain carries TRBV20-1 and TRBJ1-4, with D perhaps TRBD1 (5 bases). The origin of this receptor is a female donor with papillary thyroid cancer or a benign thyroid nodule (not recorded which). Some clones in this sample may be carry-over from other donors' samples. Sequencing was carried out using adjacent normal tissue. The CDR3 DNA follows: TGCAGTGCTTTAACGGTGGGGGATGAAAAACTGTTTTTT. The encoded protein is CSALTVGDEKLFF.